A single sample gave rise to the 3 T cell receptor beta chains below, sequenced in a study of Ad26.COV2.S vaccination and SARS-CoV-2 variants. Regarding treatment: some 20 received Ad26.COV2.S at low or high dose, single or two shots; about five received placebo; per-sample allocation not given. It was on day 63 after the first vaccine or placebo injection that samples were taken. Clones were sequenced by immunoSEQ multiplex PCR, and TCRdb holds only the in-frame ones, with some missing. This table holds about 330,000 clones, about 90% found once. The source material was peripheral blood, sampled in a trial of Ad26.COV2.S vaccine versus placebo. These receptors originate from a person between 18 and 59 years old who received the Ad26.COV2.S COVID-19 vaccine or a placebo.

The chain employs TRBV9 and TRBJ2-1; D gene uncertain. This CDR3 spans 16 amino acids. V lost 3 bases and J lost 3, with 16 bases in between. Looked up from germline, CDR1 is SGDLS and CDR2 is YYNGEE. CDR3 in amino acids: CASSAWIPTGYNEQFF. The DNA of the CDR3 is TGTGCCAGCAGCGCCTGGATCCCGACGGGCTACAATGAGCAGTTCTTC.

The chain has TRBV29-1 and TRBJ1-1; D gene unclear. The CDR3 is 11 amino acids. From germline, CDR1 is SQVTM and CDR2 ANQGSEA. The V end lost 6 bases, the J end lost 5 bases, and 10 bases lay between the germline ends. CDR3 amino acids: CSVGRDTEAFF. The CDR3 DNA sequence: TGCAGCGTAGGGAGGGATACTGAAGCTTTCTTT. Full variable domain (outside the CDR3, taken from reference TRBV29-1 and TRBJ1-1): SAVISQKPSRDICQRGTSLTIQCQVDSQVTMMFWYRQQPGQSLTLIATANQGSEATYESGFVIDKFPISRPNLTFSTLTVSNMSPEDSSIYLCSVGRDTEAFFGQGTRLTVV.

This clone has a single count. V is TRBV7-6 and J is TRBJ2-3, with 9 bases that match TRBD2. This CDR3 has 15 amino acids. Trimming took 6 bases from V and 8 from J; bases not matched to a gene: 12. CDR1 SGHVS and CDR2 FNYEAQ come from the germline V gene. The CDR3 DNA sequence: TGTGCCAGCAGTATAGGCGTCGGCGGGGGGGTTACGCAGTATTTT. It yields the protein CASSIGVGGGVTQYF.